This TCR beta chain was documented in a study of T cells in Graves' hyperthyroidism and ophthalmopathy (dated by TCRdb to the late 2010s). With respect to the entire study: Peripheral blood was sampled at the time of initial diagnosis, prior to any treatment. The study also compared thyroid tissue and blood T-cell repertoires from over 5 Graves' hyperthyroidism patients. Prospective prediction of ophthalmopathy was tested in an independent validation cohort consisting of 18 hyperthyroidism patients and around 17 patients who later progressed to ophthalmopathy. TCR Vbeta CDR3 sequencing of around 130 peripheral blood samples (approximately 44 ophthalmopathy, over 70 hyperthyroidism and some 17 progressor patients) is reported in the paper. The approximately 100 discovery patients were divided at random into training and test sets in a 7:3 ratio. To identify TCR V-J signatures that set the groups apart, the researchers used a discovery cohort of 90 to 100 patients, made up of about 44 with Graves' ophthalmopathy and around 58 with stable Graves' hyperthyroidism. Once sampling was done, hyperthyroidism patients were given methimazole at a starting dose of 30 mg daily, whereas ophthalmopathy patients were given high-dose intravenous methylprednisolone. Points the paper makes about the study in general: In cross-validation, a model built on a 13 V-J signature told ophthalmopathy apart from stable hyperthyroidism with approximately 90% sensitivity and roughly 81% specificity, and in testing the same model reached 80%/75%. Most expanded thyroid clonotypes (frequency above 0.001) were also found in blood, which suggests that blood repertoires may mirror thyroid immune responses. Sample size was not statistically predetermined, and blinding of investigators to group allocation was not performed. In validation, the model predicted progression to ophthalmopathy with 55% to 71% sensitivity and about 73% specificity, a median of 6.5 months before onset.

Graves' hyperthyroidism was defined as stable when no progression to ophthalmopathy occurred over 18 months of follow-up. Hyperthyroidism patients were aged 18 to 65 years and newly diagnosed, with disease duration of less than 2 months. Any patient with an uncontrolled infection, another autoimmune disease, pregnancy or lactation was excluded. Clinical symptoms, serum thyroxine and TRAb, thyroid ultrasound, and orbital computed tomography formed the basis for the diagnoses. PBMCs were separated from roughly 10 ml of fresh peripheral blood using Ficoll-Paque density gradient centrifugation. Total RNA was extracted with Trizol reagent, and quality was checked on an Agilent 2100 Bioanalyzer. Amplification of TCR beta CDR3 regions was carried out from RNA transcripts. The TCR CDR3 was subjected to a first round of RT-PCR using the HTBI primer set and the Qiagen OneStep RT-PCR kit. Libraries were constructed in a second round of multiplex PCR, after which size selection and purification were performed. Sequencing of the libraries was done on an Illumina HiSeq2000 using paired-end 100 bp reads. Per the original workflow: SOAPnuke was used to process the raw data, throwing out any read that contained adapters or uncalled bases, had a mean Phred below 15, or lacked an exact constant-primer or identifier match. COPE v1.2.5 was used to merge the high-quality paired reads, and each unique nucleotide sequence was defined as a clonotype. MiTCR v1.1 was used to align clonotypes to the IMGT TRBV, TRBD and TRBJ reference segments. The analysis was restricted to V-J combinations with a frequency above 0.0001, which together covered just over 99% of the repertoires. The TCS score was defined as the ratio of F50 (clonal expansion) to E x V (chaos), calculated using BLOSUM62-based TCRdist between CDR3 peptides within each V-J. Welch's t-statistics and random forest reduced just over 500 V-J features to 13, which were used in a naive Bayes classifier (R e1071). TCRdb passed the public sequencing reads through fastp at Q25 and MiXCR, retaining productive beta sequences. Identical CDR3 proteins give one entry, which carries the most common genes and DNA. The V and J calls were determined by TCRdb, not by the authors. This sample holds approximately 400,000 distinct CDR3 sequences; around 14% were observed only once. The leading ten clones occupy around 7.3% of the sample.

This clonotype was counted only a few times. Its antigen specificity is not known. The record has no base qualities; no much larger clone is one base away. CDR1 and CDR2 are drawn from the germline V gene: SQVTM, ANQGSEA. The CDR3 spans 12 residues, from the cysteine through the phenylalanine. The CDR3 DNA has 36 bases and is translated from base 1. V lost 4 bases and J lost 7 bases; the stretch between them is 11 bases long. The sequence is built from TRBV29-1 and TRBJ1-5; there is no confident call for the D gene. This receptor was obtained from a young woman with Graves' hyperthyroidism. What was sequenced was blood. CDR3 protein: CSVGIGGQPQHF. The nucleotide sequence is given as TGCAGCGTTGGGATCGGCGGGCAGCCCCAGCATTTT.